Listed here are 30 T cell receptor beta chains from one sample, sequenced in a study of blood T cells in healthy people across ages. Then a second PCR, running about 6 to 11 cycles, was carried out with a sample-barcoded 5' primer and a J-beta primer mix. TCRdb used MiXCR to reprocess the 5' RACE reads, holding one entry per CDR3 protein. The table lists about 1.6 million distinct CDR3 sequences, almost 35% of them singletons. Sequences were obtained from blood. These receptors were taken from a woman aged 25-40 years in good health.

This clonotype was counted at least ten times. The chain links TRBV7-2 to TRBJ2-7; 8 positions match TRBD2. V dropped 7 bases and J dropped 0; count of bases not matched to a gene: 5. The germline V gene has CDR1 SGHTA and CDR2 FQGNSA. The CDR3 totals 14 residues. DNA for the CDR3: TGTGCCAGCATGATTACTAGCGGCTCCTACGAGCAGTACTTC. Translated: CASMITSGSYEQYF.

This CDR3 is CASSPQTGMSSYEQYF. The CDR3 coding sequence is TGTGCCAGCAGTCCTCAGACAGGGATGAGCTCCTACGAGCAGTACTTC. V usage is TRBV27 and J usage is TRBJ2-7, with TRBD1 identical over 7 bases. There are 16 residues in the CDR3. V gave up 5 bases and J gave up 0 bases; unmatched junction bases: 10. Germline CDR1 reads MNHEY; CDR2 reads SMNVEV (reference sequence).

This clonotype was detected a few times. At one boundary the junction diverges from the germline segment, which might be a read error. The genes are TRBV15 and TRBJ2-5; perhaps TRBD2 as D (5 bases). Germline V CDR1 and CDR2: LNHNV, YYDKDF (reference sequence). The CDR3 covers 15 residues. The CDR3 is CAASRGGGNKETQYF. The CDR3 DNA sequence: TGTGCCGCCAGCAGAGGAGGTGGCAACAAAGAGACCCAGTACTTC.

V is TRBV13 and J is TRBJ2-1; D unclear. The CDR3 loop spans 13 amino acids. V was trimmed by 1 base and J by 15 bases, leaving 16 bases between them. Germline V CDR1 and CDR2: PRHDT, FYEKMQ (reference sequence). CDR3 in amino acids: CASSLEGTTVGFF. The DNA of the CDR3 is TGTGCCAGCAGCTTAGAGGGAACGACTGTGGGGTTCTTC.

This clonotype came up once. The chain recombines TRBV20-1 with TRBJ2-1; 12 nucleotides align to TRBD2. Germline CDR1 reads DFQATT; CDR2 reads SNEGSKA (reference sequence). CDR3 length equals 15 residues. The V gene end was trimmed by 5 bases and the J gene end by 9 bases; junction bases not matched to a gene: 11. CDR3 sequence (DNA): TGCAGTGCTCGGACTAGCGGGGAAAATGGGGGTGAGCAGTTCTTC. Translation: CSARTSGENGGEQFF.

The chain uses TRBV6-6 and TRBJ2-1, with 11 bases fitting TRBD1. The CDR3 spans 15 residues. CDR1 and CDR2 from the germline V gene are MNHNY and SVGAGI (reference sequence). With V trimmed by 8 bases and J by 7 bases, 10 bases remained unmatched. CDR3 coding DNA: TGTGCCAGCCGACCAACCGGGACAGGGGGGAATGAGCAGTTCTTC. Its protein is CASRPTGTGGNEQFF.

This clonotype was observed a handful of times. The V and J genes are TRBV20-1 and TRBJ2-5; perhaps TRBD1 as D (6 bases). V shed 6 bases and J shed 5 bases, with 25 bases lying between them. CDR1 and CDR2 from the germline V gene are DFQATT and SNEGSKA (reference sequence). The CDR3 has 16 amino acids. The CDR3 DNA reads as TGCAGTGCGGCCCCCTGGCAGGGGAAATCCAGGGAGACCCAGTACTTC. The encoded protein is CSAAPWQGKSRETQYF.

The rearrangement joins TRBV5-4 to TRBJ2-3, with TRBD2 matching over 7 bases. The ends lost 6 bases at V and 2 bases at J; junction bases unmatched: 9. This CDR3 comprises 15 residues. Germline V gene sequence: CDR1 SGHNT, CDR2 YYREEE (reference sequence). The CDR3 protein is CASMRYGGDTDTQYF. Here the CDR3 DNA reads TGTGCCAGCATGCGGTATGGGGGGGACACAGATACGCAGTATTTT.

This chain connects TRBV4-1 to TRBJ2-7, with a possible D match to TRBD1 (6 bases). The CDR3 contains 15 residues. Between the trimmed V and J ends, which lost 0 bases and 4 bases, there was a span of 13 bases. Germline CDR1 reads MGHRA; CDR2 reads YSYEKL. The CDR3 region is CASSQEGTTLYEQYF. The CDR3 nucleotides read TGCGCCAGCAGCCAAGAGGGGACAACTTTATACGAGCAGTACTTC.

V usage is TRBV5-1 and J usage is TRBJ1-3; D remains unclear. CDR3 length equals 15 residues. Trimming removed 7 bases from V and 0 bases from J, with 14 bases in between. Germline lookup yields CDR1 SGHRS and CDR2 YFSETQ. DNA of the CDR3: TGCGCCAGCGCTTCGGACGGGGACTCTGGAAACACCATATATTTT. Translating it yields CASASDGDSGNTIYF.

The rearrangement links TRBV6-6 to TRBJ1-5; 7 positions match TRBD1. This CDR3 contains 15 residues. The germline CDR1 and CDR2 sequences are MNHNY and SVGAGI (reference sequence). V was clipped by 1 base and J by 4 bases; unmatched bases: 4. CDR3: CASSYYRGGNQPQHF. The DNA of the CDR3 is TGTGCCAGCAGTTACTACAGGGGCGGGAATCAGCCCCAGCATTTT.

The V and J genes are TRBV29-1 and TRBJ1-1; D is undetermined. The V end was cut by 8 bases, the J end by 8 bases, with 12 bases between. There are 10 residues in the CDR3. CDR1 and CDR2 (germline): SQVTM, ANQGSEA. The CDR3 coding sequence is TGCAGCATTGTCCGGCAGGAAGCTTTCTTT. Its protein is CSIVRQEAFF.

The V and J genes are TRBV11-2 and TRBJ2-3, with D possibly being TRBD1 (5 bases). The CDR3 loop spans 15 amino acids. Looked up from germline, CDR1 is SGHAT and CDR2 is FQNNGV. Between the trimmed V and J ends, which lost 1 base and 12 bases, there was a span of 20 bases. CDR3 residues: CASSLGQQHLRPQYF. DNA of the CDR3: TGTGCCAGCAGCTTAGGACAGCAGCACCTCCGCCCCCAGTATTTT.

V usage is TRBV12-3 or TRBV12-4 and J usage is TRBJ2-7; D gene uncertain. The end of the DNA fits TRBJ2-5 better, so the J call may be wrong. The CDR3 totals 17 residues. The CDR3 bases are TGTGCCAGCAGTCCCAAAGGCGTTTACCCGTCTTTAGAGACCCAGTACTTC. Amino acids: CASSPKGVYPSLETQYF.

V usage is TRBV4-1 and J usage is TRBJ2-1; 12 bases are a match to TRBD2. The trim removed 1 base at V and 8 bases at J, leaving 9 bases unmatched. The CDR3 runs to 17 residues. Germline V lookup: CDR1 MGHRA, CDR2 YSYEKL. CDR3 amino acids: CASSQAVLAGGRDEQFF. CDR3 nucleotides: TGCGCCAGCAGCCAAGCAGTCCTAGCGGGGGGGCGCGATGAGCAGTTCTTC.

This clonotype was observed a few times. This CDR3 is CATPPSYEQYF. CDR3 nucleotides: TGTGCCACCCCTCCCTCCTACGAGCAGTACTTC. The rearrangement links TRBV15 to TRBJ2-7; D call uncertain. This CDR3 comprises 11 residues. Trimming removed 8 bases at V and 0 bases at J, with 5 bases between. Germline V CDR1 and CDR2: LNHNV, YYDKDF (reference sequence).

The count of this clonotype is one. The CDR3 reads CASSLRVKRGDGNQPQHF. CDR3 DNA sequence: TGTGCCAGCAGCTTAAGGGTGAAGAGGGGCGATGGCAATCAGCCCCAGCATTTT. The rearrangement links TRBV11-2 to TRBJ1-5, with D possibly matching TRBD1 (5 bases). The CDR3 length is 18 residues. V was shortened by 2 bases and J by 2 bases, with 19 bases between the two germline ends. Looked up from germline, CDR1 is SGHAT and CDR2 is FQNNGV.

About this clonotype: The junction departs from the called germline gene at one end, perhaps through a read error. This rearrangement joins TRBV29-1 to TRBJ1-2, with a possible D match to TRBD1 (5 bases). CDR3 size: 13 residues. The germline gives CDR1 SQVTM, CDR2 ANQGSEA. CDR3 protein: CNVESLDSYGYTF. The CDR3 DNA reads as TGCAACGTTGAATCCCTAGACAGTTATGGCTACACCTTC.

The rearrangement joins TRBV5-1 to TRBJ2-5; TRBD1 matches at 9 bases. V was pared by 0 bases and J by 2 bases, with 5 bases of the junction left unmatched. From germline, CDR1 is SGHRS and CDR2 YFSETQ. The length of the CDR3 is 16 residues. The CDR3: CASSLGDRALQETQYF. CDR3 DNA: TGCGCCAGCAGCTTGGGGGACAGGGCGCTTCAAGAGACCCAGTACTTC.

As to this clonotype: This may come from a read error, since a much larger clone is one base off. The chain joins TRBV5-1 to TRBJ2-2; D not resolved. With 4 bases removed from V and 2 bases from J, the gap between germline ends came to 6 bases. CDR3 length: 13 amino acids. Germline V gene lookup returns CDR1 SGHRS and CDR2 YFSETQ. This CDR3 is CASSHDNTGELFF. CDR3 coding DNA: TGCGCCAGCAGCCACGATAACACCGGGGAGCTGTTTTTT. Using reference TRBV5-1 and TRBJ2-2 for the parts outside the CDR3, the full variable domain is KAGVTQTPRYLIKTRGQQVTLSCSPISGHRSVSWYQQTPGQGLQFLFEYFSETQRNKGNFPGRFSGRQFSNSRSEMNVSTLELGDSALYLCASSHDNTGELFFGEGSRLTVL.

The rearrangement joins TRBV15 to TRBJ2-3; 11 nucleotides line up with TRBD1. The length of the CDR3 is 16 residues. The V and J ends lost 5 bases and 0 bases, in that order; junction bases with no gene match: 4. CDR1 is LNHNV, CDR2 YYDKDF, per germline (reference sequence). The chain's CDR3 is CATSGRTGGSTDTQYF. DNA of the CDR3: TGTGCCACCAGCGGTAGGACAGGGGGCAGCACAGATACGCAGTATTTT.

This clonotype was recorded once. V is TRBV12-3 or TRBV12-4 and J is TRBJ1-2; TRBD1 might be the D (5 bases). V gave up 2 bases and J gave up 9 bases, with 22 bases separating them. The CDR3 loop spans 16 amino acids. The CDR3 region has the DNA TGTGCCAGCAGTTTATATAGGGGCAGGACGGGGTTTAGCTACACCTTC. Translated: CASSLYRGRTGFSYTF.

A few counts support this clonotype. J is TRBJ1-1 and V is TRBV29-1; no reliable D call. CDR1 is SQVTM and CDR2 is ANQGSEA in the germline V gene. This CDR3 has 11 residues. The CDR3, as DNA: TGCACGTGTACAGCGAACACTGAAGCTTTCTTT. Translation gives CTCTANTEAFF.

Only a few counts were recorded for this clonotype. This rearrangement joins TRBV9 to TRBJ2-3, with unresolved D. Between the trimmed V and J ends, which lost 0 bases and 4 bases, there was a span of 12 bases. Germline loops: CDR1 SGDLS, CDR2 YYNGEE. The CDR3 totals 15 residues. CDR3 sequence (DNA): TGTGCCAGCAGCGTAGGTGGGGATTCGGCAGATACGCAGTATTTT. Translation: CASSVGGDSADTQYF.

For the CDR3, the DNA is TGCAGTGCTAGGATGGGCGAGACCCAGTACTTC. Its protein product is CSARMGETQYF. The chain is built from TRBV20-1 and TRBJ2-5; D remains unclear. The CDR3 is 11 amino acids. Trimming pared 3 bases from V and 5 bases from J, leaving 7 bases between. Looked up from germline, CDR1 is DFQATT and CDR2 is SNEGSKA (reference sequence).

This clonotype was counted between two and nine times. J is TRBJ2-7 and V is TRBV4-1; D is possibly TRBD1 or TRBD2 (5 bases each). Deletions cut 2 bases from V and 5 bases from J, with 13 bases between. The CDR3 consists of 14 residues. Germline lookup yields CDR1 MGHRA and CDR2 YSYEKL. The CDR3 is CASSQSGTPNEQYF. The CDR3 nucleotides read TGCGCCAGCAGCCAATCCGGGACCCCTAACGAGCAGTACTTC.

This chain links TRBV5-1 with TRBJ2-2, with TRBD2 matching 13 bases. V shed 4 bases and J 7 bases; nucleotides not matched to a gene: 7. Germline loops: CDR1 SGHRS, CDR2 YFSETQ. CDR3 length equals 16 residues. CDR3 amino acids: CASSPMTSGRHGELFF. As DNA, the CDR3 is TGCGCCAGCAGCCCGATGACTAGCGGGAGGCACGGGGAGCTGTTTTTT.

The chain's CDR3 is CASSLVGDSHNYGYTF. For the CDR3, the DNA is TGCGCCAGCAGCTTGGTCGGGGACAGCCATAACTATGGCTACACCTTC. The rearrangement links TRBV5-1 to TRBJ1-2, with 7 bases fitting TRBD1. Trimming at V came to 0 bases and at J to 1 base, leaving 6 bases not matched to a gene. The CDR3 totals 16 residues. CDR1 is SGHRS, CDR2 YFSETQ, per germline.

This clonotype was detected many times. The CDR3 bases are TGTGCCAGCAGTCCCTTCCGCATCGGGGGATCGGGAGTCTACGAGCAGTACTTC. It translates to CASSPFRIGGSGVYEQYF. V is TRBV6-6 and J is TRBJ2-7; perhaps TRBD2 as D (6 bases). Germline CDR1 and CDR2: MNHNY and SVGAGI (reference sequence). Deletions cut 5 bases from V and 3 bases from J, with 26 bases between. The CDR3 consists of 18 residues.

The chain links TRBV4-1 to TRBJ2-7; possibly TRBD1 for D (6 bases). V was cut by 4 bases and J by 3 bases, with 16 bases left in between. The CDR3 loop spans 15 amino acids. The germline V gene has CDR1 MGHRA and CDR2 YSYEKL. CDR3 region: CASSLLGQTYYEQYF. The CDR3 coding sequence is TGCGCCAGCAGCCTTTTAGGACAGACTTACTACGAGCAGTACTTC.